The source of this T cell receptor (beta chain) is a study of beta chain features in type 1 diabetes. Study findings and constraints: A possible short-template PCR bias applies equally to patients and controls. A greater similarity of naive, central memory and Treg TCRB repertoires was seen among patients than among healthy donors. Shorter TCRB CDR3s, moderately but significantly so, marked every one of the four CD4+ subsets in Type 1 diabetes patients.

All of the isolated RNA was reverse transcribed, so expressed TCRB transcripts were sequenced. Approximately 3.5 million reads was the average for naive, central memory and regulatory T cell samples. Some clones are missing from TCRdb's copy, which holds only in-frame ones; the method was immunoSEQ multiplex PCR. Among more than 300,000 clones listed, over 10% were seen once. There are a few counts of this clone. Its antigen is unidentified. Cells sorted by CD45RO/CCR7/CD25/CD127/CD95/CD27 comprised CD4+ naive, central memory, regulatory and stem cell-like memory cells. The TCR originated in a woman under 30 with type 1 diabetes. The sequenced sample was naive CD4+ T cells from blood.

The CDR3 bases are TGCGCCAGCACCCCCGGGACTAGCGGGGGCTACAATGAGCAGTTCTTC. It translates to CASTPGTSGGYNEQFF. The chain employs TRBV5-1 and TRBJ2-1; TRBD2 matches at 14 bases. CDR1 and CDR2 from the germline V gene are SGHRS and YFSETQ. The CDR3 contains 16 residues. J lost 3 bases, V lost 6 bases, and 5 bases had no gene match.